This T cell receptor beta chain was documented in a study of blood T cells in healthy people across ages. Study in general: Capturing about one barcoded beta molecule per two T cells was achieved by template switching. Whole-study findings and limits: Diversity was estimated from one million T cells, and these estimates were considered underestimates. Expanded clonotype shifts may have been confounded, as the donors had an unknown CMV status.

Alongside a J-beta primer mix, a sample-barcoded 5' primer served in a second PCR lasting roughly 7 to 12 cycles. One entry per CDR3 protein results from TCRdb running MiXCR on the 5' RACE reads. The table has roughly 1.7 million distinct CDR3 sequences, around 36% seen once; the top ten hold 10% to 12%. This CDR3 contains 14 residues. Germline CDR1 and CDR2: DFQATT and SNEGSKA (reference sequence). The J segment lost 4 bases and the V segment lost 1 base, leaving 4 bases of the junction unmatched. Remarks on this clonotype: The antigen is undetermined.

The sequence derives from a woman aged 25-40 years in good health. The sample consisted of blood. The chain links TRBV20-1 to TRBJ2-7; TRBD2 agrees at 10 bases. In DNA form, the CDR3 reads TGCAGTGCTAGAGCACCTAGCGGGAGTTACGAGCAGTACTTC. It encodes CSARAPSGSYEQYF.